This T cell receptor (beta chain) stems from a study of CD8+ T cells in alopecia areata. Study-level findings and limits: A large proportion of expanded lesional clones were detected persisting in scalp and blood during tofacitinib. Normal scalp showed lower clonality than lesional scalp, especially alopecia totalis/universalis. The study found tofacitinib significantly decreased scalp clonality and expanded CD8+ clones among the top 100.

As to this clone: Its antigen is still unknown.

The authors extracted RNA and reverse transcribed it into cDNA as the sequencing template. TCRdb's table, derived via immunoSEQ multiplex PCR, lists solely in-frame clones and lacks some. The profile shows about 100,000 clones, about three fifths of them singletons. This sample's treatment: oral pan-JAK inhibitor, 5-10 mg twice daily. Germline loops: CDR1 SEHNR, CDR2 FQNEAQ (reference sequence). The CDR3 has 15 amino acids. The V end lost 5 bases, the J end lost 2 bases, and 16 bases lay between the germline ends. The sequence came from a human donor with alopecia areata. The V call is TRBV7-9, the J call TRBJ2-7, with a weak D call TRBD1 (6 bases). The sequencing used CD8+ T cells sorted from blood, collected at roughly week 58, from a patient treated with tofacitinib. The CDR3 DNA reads TGTGCCAGCAGCCCACGGACAGCGCCGCCCTACGAGCAGTACTTC. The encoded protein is CASSPRTAPPYEQYF. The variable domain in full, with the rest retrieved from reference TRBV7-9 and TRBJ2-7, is DTGVSQNPRHKITKRGQNVTFRCDPISEHNRLYWYRQTLGQGPEFLTYFQNEAQLEKSRLLSDRFSAERPKGSFSTLEIQRTEQGDSAMYLCASSPRTAPPYEQYFGPGTRLTVT.